This T cell receptor beta chain was captured by sequencing in a study of T cell responses to AZD1222 COVID-19 vaccine. The study, taken as a whole, reports: Spike as a whole was targeted by vaccine-associated CD4 TCRs, dominant at 160-218 and 743-854.

The CDR3 contains 16 residues. The V gene's germline CDR1 is SGHDT and CDR2 YYEEEE. Trimming took 0 bases from V and 7 from J; bases not matched to a gene: 7. Data came from immunoSEQ multiplex PCR; TCRdb stores just in-frame clones and leaves some out. Of roughly 120,000 clones listed, approximately 83% were seen once; the top ten hold 9% to 9.5%. This clone was detected only a few times. What it recognizes is unknown. This clonotype originated in an adult in good health. This chain joins TRBV5-6 and TRBJ1-4, with TRBD1 matching over 9 bases. The sequenced sample was peripheral blood, obtained on day 0 of AZD1222 vaccination. The CDR3 loop reads CASSLGNRGQGEKLFF. The CDR3 DNA follows: TGTGCCAGCAGCTTGGGGAACAGGGGGCAGGGTGAAAAACTGTTTTTT.